This is a list of T cell receptor beta chains from one sample in a study of T cells in Graves' hyperthyroidism and ophthalmopathy. TCRdb recomputed calls from the multiplex PCR reads with MiXCR, one row per CDR3 protein. In the table there are 250,000 to 300,000 distinct CDR3 sequences, about 19% of which are singletons. Sample: blood. These receptors all come from a man in his forties or fifties with Graves' ophthalmopathy. The conserved cysteine and the conserved F or W are not part of the CDR3 here. Each record gives: D gene, V gene, J gene, CDR3 protein. A D gene is named only where the DNA matches it firmly.

-	TRBV29-1	TRBJ2-7	SVEWGDGAYEQY
-	TRBV20-1	TRBJ2-1	SALPPRQHPGQF
-	TRBV3-1	TRBJ2-5	ASSPQGRGWETQY
-	TRBV11-2	TRBJ2-3	ASSLRLASSTPDTQY
TRBD1	TRBV10-3	TRBJ2-2	AITAGTANTGELF
TRBD2	TRBV11-2	TRBJ2-3	ASGAGGFADTQY
-	TRBV6-1	TRBJ1-3	ASSEEQGLVGNTIY
TRBD2	TRBV2	TRBJ2-7	ASSDDRLAAYEQY
-	TRBV7-2	TRBJ2-4	ASSLGRVAKNIQY
-	TRBV2	TRBJ2-7	ASRTNHLNEQY
-	TRBV20-1	TRBJ1-5	SAGRAPQPQH
-	TRBV6-2/TRBV6-3	TRBJ2-5	ASSYFVGGPTQETQY
-	TRBV5-1	TRBJ2-3	ASSLVQGGTDTQY
-	TRBV13	TRBJ2-7	ASSLSGVGEQY
TRBD2	TRBV28	TRBJ2-3	ASAGTSGRGGQY
-	TRBV5-1	TRBJ2-6	ASSLGHSGANVLT
TRBD1	TRBV2	TRBJ2-1	ASRELMGTANNEQF
TRBD2	TRBV20-1	TRBJ2-7	SAPGTTPYEQY
-	TRBV28	TRBJ1-4	ASSRLDRTNEKLF
-	TRBV3-1	TRBJ1-6	ASSLHRDSPLH
-	TRBV9	TRBJ2-7	ASTPGTLSSYEQY
TRBD2	TRBV20-1	TRBJ2-1	SASRTSGRSNEQF
-	TRBV6-2/TRBV6-3	TRBJ2-4	ASTNWGNIQY
-	TRBV12-3/TRBV12-4	TRBJ1-5	ASSRDELPPQH
-	TRBV12-5	TRBJ2-3	ASGLVVLFSTDTQY
-	TRBV7-2	TRBJ2-7	ASSPGGVSYEQY
-	TRBV19	TRBJ1-1	ASSDSPLNTEAF
TRBD2	TRBV6-1	TRBJ2-2	ASSRPGGTGNTGELF
TRBD1	TRBV6-1	TRBJ1-5	AIGQGWNQPQH
TRBD1	TRBV30	TRBJ1-1	ASDRVGATEAF
TRBD1	TRBV24-1	TRBJ2-3	ATSTPGTGGSGAQY
-	TRBV20-1	TRBJ2-2	SASPRVGTGELF
-	TRBV20-1	TRBJ2-7	SAFDLRRSDEQY
-	TRBV5-1	TRBJ1-2	ASSFAGSGYT
TRBD2	TRBV28	TRBJ2-1	ASSWTSGTKGEQF
-	TRBV9	TRBJ1-1	ASSYSGTSEAF
-	TRBV13	TRBJ2-7	ASSFGGLRISYEQY
-	TRBV24-1	TRBJ2-5	ATGDPGTGQETQY
-	TRBV5-4	TRBJ2-7	ASSPDSRPLYEQY
TRBD1	TRBV6-1	TRBJ1-1	ASSRTGGIIEAF
-	TRBV2	TRBJ2-7	AGGSAKDEQY
-	TRBV28	TRBJ1-1	ASSLIRANTEAF
TRBD2	TRBV3-1	TRBJ2-7	ASSQGLAGSSEQY
-	TRBV7-9	TRBJ2-7	ASSLLGGRSSYEQY
-	TRBV7-2	TRBJ2-5	ASSQSRETQY
TRBD2	TRBV7-8	TRBJ2-1	ASSSLVSRTRGSYNEQF
-	TRBV7-8	TRBJ2-7	ASSLVVSGYEQY
-	TRBV2	TRBJ2-7	ASSETGDEQY
-	TRBV28	TRBJ2-7	ASSFSPSLGTYEQY
TRBD2	TRBV19	TRBJ2-7	ASSTRLAGNMREQY